Presented here are 24 T cell receptor beta chains from one specimen sequenced in a study of circulating CD8 cells and anti-PD-1 response in melanoma. Live CD3+CD8+TCRalphabeta+ cells were sorted into four subsets by PD-1 and/or TIGIT. The QIAseq Immune Repertoire TCR panel built the libraries from about 14 ng of total RNA. In TCRdb, the reads were re-called with MiXCR into one record per CDR3 protein. Found here are nearly 850 distinct CDR3 sequences, approximately 10% of them singletons; the top ten hold roughly 53%. This specimen was CD8+ T cells from PBMCs, taken at baseline or after one month of anti-PD-1 therapy (not recorded which). Source of these receptors: a human donor with melanoma.

By its share, this clonotype is medium-sized. The rearrangement links TRBV10-3 to TRBJ2-7; D ambiguous. The length of the CDR3 is 16 residues. The V end lost 6 bases, the J end lost 3 bases, and 21 bases lay between the germline ends. CDR1 and CDR2 (germline): ENHRY, SYGVKD. CDR3 sequence: CAIRRAGEALGYEQYF. CDR3 coding DNA: TGTGCCATCAGGCGCGCAGGCGAGGCCCTTGGCTACGAGCAGTACTTC.

This clonotype is termed medium-sized. The rearrangement uses TRBV29-1 and TRBJ2-7, with 9 bases matching TRBD1. Germline V lookup: CDR1 SQVTM, CDR2 ANQGSEA. The CDR3 covers 13 residues. With 6 bases clipped from V and 1 base from J, the junction kept 4 bases outside the gene matches. CDR3 protein: CSVWTGESYEQYF. The CDR3 nucleotides are TGCAGCGTATGGACAGGGGAGTCCTACGAGCAGTACTTC.

This clonotype is labeled medium-sized. The junction shows a germline mismatch at one end, possibly a read error. The CDR3 DNA is TGTGCCAGCAGCAAACAGGGCAGGGGGGAGCTGTTTTTC. This sequence encodes CASSKQGRGELFF. The chain employs TRBV7-6 and TRBJ2-2, with TRBD1 as a possible D gene (7 bases). The CDR3 is 13 residues long. CDR1 is SGHVS and CDR2 is FNYEAQ in the germline V gene.

In its sample, this clonotype ranks as medium-sized. J is TRBJ2-7 and V is TRBV7-2; D ambiguous. CDR3 length: 14 amino acids. V shed 2 bases and J shed 1 base, with 9 bases lying between them. Germline CDR1 is SGHTA and CDR2 is FQGNSA. DNA of the CDR3: TGTGCCAGCAGCTTATACGGGTTATCCTACGAGCAGTACTTC. Amino acid sequence: CASSLYGLSYEQYF.

This clonotype is large (0.1 to 1%) in the sample. The chain employs TRBV27 and TRBJ1-5, with D uncertain. CDR3 size: 14 residues. Germline CDR1 reads MNHEY; CDR2 reads SMNVEV (reference sequence). Trimming stripped 4 bases from V and 1 base from J, with 8 bases between. CDR3 in DNA: TGTGCCAGCAGTTACACAAAGAGCAATCAGCCCCAGCATTTT. Protein sequence: CASSYTKSNQPQHF.

Relative to its sample, this clonotype is medium-sized (0.01 to 0.1%). The junction and the germline gene differ at one end; a read error may be behind it. This rearrangement joins TRBV24-1 to TRBJ2-4; D is unclear. This CDR3 comprises 11 residues. Per germline, CDR1 KGHDR and CDR2 SFDVKD. CDR3 sequence reads: CATKRPGPEQF. Written as DNA, the CDR3 is TGTGCCACCAAACGCCCGGGCCCCGAGCAATTC.

The chain is built from TRBV5-6 and TRBJ2-3; D remains unclear. V was cut by 4 bases and J by 3 bases, with 12 bases left in between. From germline, CDR1 is SGHDT and CDR2 YYEEEE. The CDR3 has 14 amino acids. In DNA form, the CDR3 reads TGTGCCAGCAGCGGGGTAGCCGGGACAGATACGCAGTATTTT. This translates into CASSGVAGTDTQYF. Drawing the rest from reference TRBV5-6 and TRBJ2-3, the complete variable domain is DAGVTQSPTHLIKTRGQQVTLRCSPKSGHDTVSWYQQALGQGPQFIFQYYEEEERQRGNFPDRFSGHQFPNYSSELNVNALLLGDSALYLCASSGVAGTDTQYFGPGTRLTVL.

The table lists this clonotype with a few counts. The rearrangement links TRBV6-6 to TRBJ2-7; 7 bases map to TRBD1. V shed 8 bases, J shed 1 base, and the junction held 8 bases outside the gene matches. The length of the CDR3 is 14 residues. The germline CDR1 and CDR2 sequences are MNHNY and SVGAGI (reference sequence). The CDR3 sequence: CASLGQGVSYEQYF. CDR3 nucleotide sequence: TGTGCCAGCCTCGGGCAGGGGGTTTCCTACGAGCAGTACTTC.

In its sample, this clonotype is medium-sized. The chain links TRBV5-5 to TRBJ2-3; TRBD2 agrees at 9 bases. V trimming: 3 bases; J trimming: 4 bases; junction bases outside the gene matches: 6. This CDR3 comprises 15 residues. Germline CDR1 reads SGHKS; CDR2 reads YYEKEE (reference sequence). Here the CDR3 DNA reads TGTGCCAGCAGCTCCTGGCGGGGGGGCCCAGATACGCAGTATTTT. Encoded protein: CASSSWRGGPDTQYF.

In this sample, this clonotype is medium-sized (0.01 to 0.1%). V usage is TRBV20-1 and J usage is TRBJ1-2; TRBD1 aligns across 11 bases. Germline V gene data show CDR1 as DFQATT and CDR2 as SNEGSKA (reference sequence). The length of the CDR3 is 18 residues. J was trimmed by 2 bases and V by 1 base; bases with no gene match: 12. The CDR3 nucleotides are TGCAGTGCTAGAGTTGTATTGGGACAGGGGGGAAAGAACTATGGCTACACCTTC. Protein: CSARVVLGQGGKNYGYTF.

By share, this clonotype counts as medium-sized. V is TRBV12-5 and J is TRBJ2-3; TRBD2 might be the D (5 bases). Germline V CDR1 and CDR2: LGHNT, FRNRAP. Trimming cost V 5 bases and J 2 bases, with 20 bases left between them. The CDR3 spans 17 residues. CDR3 nucleotide sequence: TGTGCTAGTGGTCTCTCCTCGGGGATAGTCCTCACAGATACGCAGTATTTT. It codes for CASGLSSGIVLTDTQYF.

For this clonotype: One junction end does not reproduce the germline sequence, and a read error may be involved. The gene calls are TRBV10-2 and TRBJ2-7; perhaps D is TRBD1 or TRBD2 (5 bases each). CDR1 is WSHSY, CDR2 SAAADI, per germline. The CDR3 consists of 12 residues. This chain's CDR3 is CGSIGGYYEQYF. CDR3 coding DNA: TGCGGCAGCATTGGGGGTTATTACGAGCAGTACTTC.

The CDR3 protein is CASSPGQAYEQYF. In nucleotides, the CDR3 is TGTGCCAGTAGTCCTGGGCAGGCCTACGAGCAGTACTTC. The V call is TRBV19, the J call TRBJ2-7; D not certain. Per germline, CDR1 LNHDA and CDR2 SQIVND (reference sequence). This CDR3 is built from 13 residues. V lost 5 bases to trimming and J lost 2 bases, with 10 bases between them.

This clonotype counts as medium-sized. This rearrangement joins TRBV12-5 to TRBJ2-5; 7 bases fit TRBD1. V lost 5 bases, J lost 4 bases, and 10 bases stayed unmatched. CDR1 is LGHNT, CDR2 FRNRAP, per germline. This CDR3 has 15 amino acids. CDR3 protein: CASGPRDRAGETQYF. The CDR3 coding sequence is TGTGCTAGTGGTCCCCGGGACAGAGCAGGAGAGACCCAGTACTTC. Combining the CDR3 with reference TRBV12-5 and TRBJ2-5 gives the whole variable domain DARVTQTPRHKVTEMGQEVTMRCQPILGHNTVFWYRQTMMQGLELLAYFRNRAPLDDSGMPKDRFSAEMPDATLATLKIQPSEPRDSAVYFCASGPRDRAGETQYFGPGTRLLVL.

CDR3 amino acids: CASSPTDQPQHF. The CDR3 coding sequence is TGTGCCAGCAGCCCCACTGATCAGCCCCAGCATTTT. This chain connects TRBV5-8 to TRBJ1-5; D is uncertain. The germline CDR1 and CDR2 sequences are SGHTS and YDEGEE. The CDR3 has 12 amino acids. Trimming took off 4 bases at V and 5 bases at J, with 7 bases between the two ends.

By frequency in the sample, this clonotype is medium-sized. The chain employs TRBV14 and TRBJ1-1; D call uncertain. This CDR3 has 14 residues. Trimming cost V 4 bases and J 2 bases, with 11 bases left between them. CDR1 is SGHDN and CDR2 is FVKESK in the germline V gene. CDR3 bases: TGTGCCAGCAGCCTTATACATGGAAACACTGAAGCTTTCTTT. Translating it yields CASSLIHGNTEAFF.

This clonotype occurred a few times. The gene calls are TRBV12-3 or TRBV12-4 and TRBJ2-1; D is ambiguous. V was trimmed by 6 bases and J by 3 bases, leaving 9 bases between them. The CDR3 consists of 13 residues. This chain's CDR3 is CASRAASYNEQFF. The CDR3 nucleotides read TGTGCCAGCAGAGCCGCGAGCTACAATGAGCAGTTCTTC.

By its share, this clonotype is medium-sized. This chain joins TRBV20-1 and TRBJ2-1; TRBD1 is a possible D gene (5 bases). Germline CDR1 and CDR2: DFQATT and SNEGSKA (reference sequence). V lost 6 bases and J 1 base, leaving 13 bases between the germline ends. The CDR3 has 14 residues. The CDR3 bases are TGCAGTGCCCGCTCGCCAGGGTCCTACAATGAGCAGTTCTTC. Encoded protein: CSARSPGSYNEQFF.

By frequency in the sample, this clonotype is medium-sized. The rearrangement links TRBV18 to TRBJ2-3, with D tentatively TRBD2 (5 bases). CDR3 length equals 21 residues. Germline V gives CDR1 KGHSH, CDR2 LQKENI. V was shortened by 0 bases and J by 3 bases, with 28 bases between the two germline ends. The CDR3 spells CASSPPLGVGVAPVWTDTQYF. The CDR3 coding sequence is TGTGCCAGCTCACCACCGTTGGGTGTGGGAGTTGCCCCCGTTTGGACAGATACGCAGTATTTT.

Regarding this clonotype: A much bigger clone sits one base away, suggesting this may be a read error. V usage is TRBV20-1 and J usage is TRBJ2-7; possible D gene TRBD2, 5 bases. Trimming removed 1 base from V and 0 bases from J, with 16 bases in between. The CDR3 runs to 16 residues. Germline-derived CDR1 and CDR2 are DFQATT and SNEGSKA (reference sequence). Here the CDR3 reads CSARGDRAASSYEQYF. CDR3 DNA sequence: TGCAGTGCTAGAGGGGATAGAGCGGCCAGCTCCTACGAGCAGTACTTC.

As regards this clonotype: A far larger clone is off by one base, so a read error is likely. This chain uses TRBV21-1 with TRBJ1-2. TRBV21-1 is a recognized pseudogene. The CDR3 has 16 residues. CDR3 DNA: TGTGCCAGCAGCTTGGAAGCTGGCAGCGAGACCTATGGCTACACCTTC. The encoded protein is CASSLEAGSETYGYTF.

This clonotype rates as large. V and J are TRBV7-2 and TRBJ1-2, with 7 bases identical to TRBD1. The CDR3 totals 12 residues. CDR1 is SGHTA, CDR2 FQGNSA, per germline. Trimming cost V 5 bases and J 8 bases; bases outside gene matches: 5. The CDR3 DNA reads as TGTGCCAGCAGCCTTACAGGGGTCGGCTACACCTTC. This gives the protein CASSLTGVGYTF. The full variable domain, completed using reference TRBV7-2 and TRBJ1-2, is GAGVSQSPSNKVTEKGKDVELRCDPISGHTALYWYRQSLGQGLEFLIYFQGNSAPDKSGLPSDRFSAERTGGSVSTLTIQRTQQEDSAVYLCASSLTGVGYTFGSGTRLTVV.

This clonotype is deemed medium-sized (0.01 to 0.1%). V gene TRBV27 combines with J gene TRBJ1-2, with TRBD1 matching over 7 bases. V lost 4 bases, J lost 7 bases, and 15 bases stayed unmatched. CDR3 length: 16 residues. Germline V gene lookup returns CDR1 MNHEY and CDR2 SMNVEV (reference sequence). DNA for the CDR3: TGTGCCAGCAGTTCCCCCCGACAGGGATTTTGGTCTGGCTACACCTTC. Amino acid sequence: CASSSPRQGFWSGYTF.

This clonotype qualifies as medium-sized. The rearrangement joins TRBV10-3 to TRBJ2-1; unclear D gene. The CDR3 is 13 residues long. With 3 bases removed from V and 10 bases from J, the gap between germline ends came to 13 bases. CDR1 is ENHRY, CDR2 SYGVKD, per germline. The CDR3: CAISDIAPPEQFF. In DNA form, the CDR3 reads TGTGCCATCAGTGACATAGCCCCGCCCGAGCAGTTCTTC.